This entry features one TCR beta chain sequence. What this receptor recognizes is not known. There are no base qualities to consult, and no much larger clone falls within one base. The sample has other DNA sequences that encode this CDR3 too. The entry originates in a study of blood T cell repertoires in COVID-19 (TCRdb year 2020). Notes on the research overall: Collaborator samples came from the United States, Italy and Spain and covered acute and convalescent phases of COVID-19. The dataset comprised deeply sampled blood TCRbeta repertoires from subjects exposed to, actively infected with, or recovered from COVID-19. The material from the prospective study consisted of cDNA or gDNA derived from T cells, B-cell-depleted T cells, or PBMCs. The repertoires were released in a freely available public database meant as a resource for research on the immune response to SARS-CoV-2. Sample metadata almost always included a de-identified subject ID, COVID-19 status, age in years and sex. Where HLA class I and class II types were available, the types were taken from metadata supplied by the sample provider, not from assay-based typing. The samples were drawn from two sources: the first 160 participants of the ongoing ImmuneRACE study, and 1,000 to 1,500 subjects contributed by 6 global collaborators. Overall study outcomes, separate from this receptor: Clinical and demographic metadata were provided uncurated, with the amount varying by source and participant.

Trimming removed 4 bases from V and 8 bases from J; the gene matches leave 5 bases unexplained. Per the germline V gene (reference sequence), LGHDT is the CDR1 and YNNKEL is the CDR2. The CDR3, cysteine through phenylalanine, is 14 amino acids long. Just the 42-base CDR3 DNA is kept, in frame starting at base 1. TCRbeta CDR3 regions were amplified from genomic DNA using the immunoSEQ Assay, a bias-controlled multiplex PCR. The authors' analysis ran thus. Within the assay, amplification of reference gene primers was used to estimate how many nucleated cells each sample contained. To quantify the absolute abundance of each unique TCRbeta CDR3 rearrangement, sequence reads were collapsed and filtered. For each sample, productive Simpson clonality was calculated as the square root of Simpson's diversity index over productive rearrangements. Imported from immuneACCESS, the table was reduced by TCRdb to in-frame sequences with V and J called. These copies leave out some clones; in studies compared against another copy, an unresolved V gene accounts for under half, and the cause of the remainder is not known. That table furnishes V, J and clone size, whereas the DNA furnished D and trimming. Across this sample there are hundreds of thousands of clones, with roughly 89% seen only once. The ten largest clones take up roughly 0.9% of the sample.

At one collaborating source in Seattle, patients were enrolled during active infection and were followed longitudinally through the course of disease. Whole blood was collected in K2EDTA tubes by collaborating institutions according to the institutions' own protocols. For TCRbeta analysis, collaborators shipped samples in one of three forms: frozen whole blood, isolated PBMCs, or DNA extracted from either of those sample types. The TCR sequence derives from a man younger than 35 with COVID-19, enrolled during active disease. Sequenced sample: peripheral blood. Recombination joined TRBV3-1 (or the pseudogene TRBV3-2) with TRBJ1-4; 9 junctional bases match TRBD1. The DNA sequence reads TGTGCCAGCAGCCTACAGGGGGCGGGGGAAAAACTGTTTTTT. Its coded protein is CASSLQGAGEKLFF.